This is a list of T cell receptor beta chains from one sample in a study of identical twins. TCRdb recomputed calls from the 5' RACE reads with MiXCR, one row per CDR3 protein. The repertoire holds under 900,000 distinct CDR3 sequences, with 9% to 15% as singletons. This sample also appeared in a second study, on yellow fever vaccine responses in identical twins.

The sample comprised PBMCs. Every receptor here comes from a woman under 30 in good health. Both conserved end residues are part of each CDR3. A D gene is named only where the DNA matches it firmly. Only some rows state a clone size, as once, few, many or a class for expanded clones.

CDR3 protein: CSALAGGLTDTQYF
CDR3 DNA: TGCAGTGCCCTAGCGGGAGGGTTGACAGATACGCAGTATTTT
D gene: TRBD2
V gene: TRBV20-1
J gene: TRBJ2-3
clone size: few

CDR3 protein: CATSKRDAGANVLTF
CDR3 DNA: TGTGCCACCAGTAAACGGGACGCTGGGGCCAACGTCCTGACTTTC
D gene: .
V gene: TRBV24-1
J gene: TRBJ2-6
clone size: few

CDR3 protein: CATSDLPSGTRYNEQFF
CDR3 DNA: TGTGCCACCAGTGATTTACCAAGCGGGACCCGATACAATGAGCAGTTCTTC
D gene: TRBD2
V gene: TRBV24-1
J gene: TRBJ2-1
clone size: few

CDR3 protein: CASSELPKGTGELFF
CDR3 DNA: TGTGCCAGCAGTGAATTGCCAAAGGGGACCGGGGAGCTGTTTTTT
D gene: .
V gene: TRBV25-1
J gene: TRBJ2-2
clone size: few

CDR3 protein: CASSLTGAGYNEQFF
CDR3 DNA: TGTGCCAGCAGCTTGACTGGGGCCGGCTACAATGAGCAGTTCTTC
D gene: .
V gene: TRBV12-3/TRBV12-4
J gene: TRBJ2-1
clone size: many

CDR3 protein: CAIRTSGSSYNEQFF
CDR3 DNA: TGTGCCATCAGGACTAGCGGAAGCTCCTACAATGAGCAGTTCTTC
D gene: TRBD2
V gene: TRBV10-3
J gene: TRBJ2-1
clone size: few

CDR3 protein: CASKGGLYTEAFF
CDR3 DNA: TGTGCCAGCAAAGGCGGGCTATACACTGAAGCTTTCTTT
D gene: .
V gene: TRBV12-3/TRBV12-4
J gene: TRBJ1-1
clone size: .

CDR3 protein: CASSATGTRYNEQFF
CDR3 DNA: TGTGCCAGCAGCGCAACCGGGACTAGGTACAATGAGCAGTTCTTC
D gene: TRBD2
V gene: TRBV11-2
J gene: TRBJ2-1
clone size: few

CDR3 protein: CASSDWGPSGYTF
CDR3 DNA: TGTGCCAGCAGTGATTGGGGCCCGTCTGGCTACACCTTC
D gene: .
V gene: TRBV6-1
J gene: TRBJ1-2
clone size: .

CDR3 protein: CASSQGPITNEQFF
CDR3 DNA: TGCGCCAGCAGCCAAGGTCCAATTACCAATGAGCAGTTCTTC
D gene: .
V gene: TRBV4-1
J gene: TRBJ2-1
clone size: .

CDR3 protein: CASSLGKKSGELFF
CDR3 DNA: TGTGCCAGCAGCTTAGGCAAAAAATCCGGGGAGCTGTTTTTT
D gene: .
V gene: TRBV11-1
J gene: TRBJ2-2
clone size: .

CDR3 protein: CASSKDRSYGYTF
CDR3 DNA: TGTGCCAGCAGCAAAGACAGGTCCTATGGCTACACCTTC
D gene: .
V gene: TRBV21-1
J gene: TRBJ1-2
clone size: many

CDR3 protein: CASSSGQGANEKLFF
CDR3 DNA: TGTGCCAGCAGTTCCGGACAGGGAGCTAATGAAAAACTGTTTTTT
D gene: TRBD1
V gene: TRBV28
J gene: TRBJ1-4
clone size: few

CDR3 protein: CASSLFRRVDTQYF
CDR3 DNA: TGCGCCAGCAGCTTGTTTCGGAGGGTGGATACGCAGTATTTT
D gene: .
V gene: TRBV5-1
J gene: TRBJ2-3
clone size: many

CDR3 protein: CASSLDGSGRTTGELFF
CDR3 DNA: TGTGCCAGCAGCTTAGATGGTAGCGGGAGAACCACCGGGGAGCTGTTTTTT
D gene: TRBD2
V gene: TRBV7-8
J gene: TRBJ2-2
clone size: .

CDR3 protein: CASSRTVGAEGNTEAFF
CDR3 DNA: TGTGCCAGCTCCCGGACCGTGGGGGCTGAGGGGAACACTGAAGCTTTCTTT
D gene: .
V gene: TRBV18
J gene: TRBJ1-1
clone size: few

CDR3 protein: CSCWSGEAFF
CDR3 DNA: TGCAGCTGTTGGAGTGGTGAAGCTTTCTTT
D gene: .
V gene: TRBV29-1
J gene: TRBJ1-1
clone size: .

CDR3 protein: CASSYSMSGLRGRDFETQYF
CDR3 DNA: TGTGCCAGCAGTTACTCGATGAGTGGATTACGCGGGAGGGACTTTGAGACCCAGTACTTC
D gene: TRBD2
V gene: TRBV6-2/TRBV6-3
J gene: TRBJ2-5
clone size: few

CDR3 protein: CASSAFEANTEAFF
CDR3 DNA: TGTGCCAGCAGCGCTTTTGAGGCGAACACTGAAGCTTTCTTT
D gene: .
V gene: TRBV5-5
J gene: TRBJ1-1
clone size: .

CDR3 protein: CSASASRGGSYEQYF
CDR3 DNA: TGCAGTGCTAGCGCTAGCCGGGGGGGAAGTTACGAGCAGTACTTC
D gene: TRBD2
V gene: TRBV20-1
J gene: TRBJ2-7
clone size: .

CDR3 protein: CASRLRLAGDSSTDTQYF
CDR3 DNA: TGTGCCAGCAGACTTCGACTAGCGGGAGATTCTAGCACAGATACGCAGTATTTT
D gene: TRBD2
V gene: TRBV27
J gene: TRBJ2-3
clone size: .

CDR3 protein: CASSLGEWGPPPNYNEQFF
CDR3 DNA: TGTGCCAGCAGTTTAGGGGAATGGGGGCCTCCACCAAACTACAATGAGCAGTTCTTC
D gene: .
V gene: TRBV27
J gene: TRBJ2-1
clone size: few

CDR3 protein: CASRGGLVLSEQYF
CDR3 DNA: TGTGCCAGCAGGGGGGGACTAGTATTAAGCGAGCAGTACTTC
D gene: TRBD2
V gene: TRBV6-1
J gene: TRBJ2-7
clone size: .

CDR3 protein: CASTPSLLAGAPGELFF
CDR3 DNA: TGTGCCAGCACCCCCTCCCTACTAGCGGGAGCGCCCGGGGAGCTGTTTTTT
D gene: TRBD2
V gene: TRBV6-1
J gene: TRBJ2-2
clone size: .

CDR3 protein: CASSQVSRDPKVGLAGPKADTQYF
CDR3 DNA: TGCGCCAGCAGCCAAGTTTCGCGGGATCCAAAGGTGGGACTAGCGGGACCGAAGGCAGATACGCAGTATTTT
D gene: TRBD2
V gene: TRBV4-3
J gene: TRBJ2-3
clone size: .

CDR3 protein: CASSLAEASGANNEQFF
CDR3 DNA: TGTGCCAGCAGTTTAGCGGAGGCTAGCGGGGCTAACAATGAGCAGTTCTTC
D gene: TRBD2
V gene: TRBV12-3/TRBV12-4
J gene: TRBJ2-1
clone size: few

CDR3 protein: CASSPTWTESNTGELFF
CDR3 DNA: TGTGCCAGCTCCCCCACCTGGACAGAATCGAACACCGGGGAGCTGTTTTTT
D gene: .
V gene: TRBV18
J gene: TRBJ2-2
clone size: .

CDR3 protein: CASSFNLARRGDTQYF
CDR3 DNA: TGTGCCAGCAGCTTCAATCTAGCGAGGCGGGGGGATACGCAGTATTTT
D gene: TRBD2
V gene: TRBV5-5
J gene: TRBJ2-3
clone size: few

CDR3 protein: CSARDLRGNTEKLFF
CDR3 DNA: TGCAGTGCTAGAGATCTGAGGGGGAATACCGAAAAACTGTTTTTT
D gene: .
V gene: TRBV20-1
J gene: TRBJ1-4
clone size: many

CDR3 protein: CASSFNIRGDYGYTF
CDR3 DNA: TGCGCCAGCAGCTTCAACATCAGGGGCGACTATGGCTACACCTTC
D gene: .
V gene: TRBV5-1
J gene: TRBJ1-2
clone size: few

CDR3 protein: CASSHPVRQGLRNEQFF
CDR3 DNA: TGTGCCAGCAGCCACCCTGTAAGACAGGGGCTGAGGAATGAGCAGTTCTTC
D gene: TRBD1
V gene: TRBV16
J gene: TRBJ2-1
clone size: .

CDR3 protein: CASSVETGVTDTQYF
CDR3 DNA: TGTGCCAGCAGCGTAGAAACGGGAGTCACAGATACGCAGTATTTT
D gene: .
V gene: TRBV9
J gene: TRBJ2-3
clone size: .

CDR3 protein: CASSPRQGYYEQYF
CDR3 DNA: TGTGCCAGCAGTCCAAGACAGGGGTACTACGAGCAGTACTTC
D gene: TRBD1
V gene: TRBV12-3/TRBV12-4
J gene: TRBJ2-7
clone size: many

CDR3 protein: CASSQAVLQPQHF
CDR3 DNA: TGCGCCAGCAGCCAAGCAGTTCTGCAGCCCCAGCATTTT
D gene: .
V gene: TRBV4-1
J gene: TRBJ1-5
clone size: .

CDR3 protein: CASSQEVRASGANVLTF
CDR3 DNA: TGCGCCAGCAGCCAAGAGGTACGGGCCTCTGGGGCCAACGTCCTGACTTTC
D gene: .
V gene: TRBV4-1
J gene: TRBJ2-6
clone size: .

CDR3 protein: CSANPLAGGQNEQFF
CDR3 DNA: TGCAGTGCTAACCCTCTAGCGGGGGGGCAGAATGAGCAGTTCTTC
D gene: TRBD2
V gene: TRBV20-1
J gene: TRBJ2-1
clone size: few

CDR3 protein: CASSFRGTRNTEAFF
CDR3 DNA: TGTGCCAGCAGTTTCCGGGGAACTCGGAACACTGAAGCTTTCTTT
D gene: .
V gene: TRBV12-3/TRBV12-4
J gene: TRBJ1-1
clone size: .

CDR3 protein: CASSEWTGINGYTF
CDR3 DNA: TGTGCCAGCAGTGAATGGACAGGGATAAATGGCTACACCTTC
D gene: TRBD1
V gene: TRBV2
J gene: TRBJ1-2
clone size: .

CDR3 protein: CASSPAWGRETQYF
CDR3 DNA: TGTGCCAGCAGCCCAGCGTGGGGTAGGGAGACCCAGTACTTC
D gene: .
V gene: TRBV7-2
J gene: TRBJ2-5
clone size: once

CDR3 protein: CASSVTTGSYNEQFF
CDR3 DNA: TGTGCCAGCAGCGTAACGACAGGGTCGTACAATGAGCAGTTCTTC
D gene: TRBD1
V gene: TRBV9
J gene: TRBJ2-1
clone size: few

CDR3 protein: CASSQEASGGLNTGELFF
CDR3 DNA: TGCGCCAGCAGCCAAGAAGCTAGCGGGGGTCTGAACACCGGGGAGCTGTTTTTT
D gene: TRBD2
V gene: TRBV4-1
J gene: TRBJ2-2
clone size: .